Here is one T cell receptor beta chain with its context. This clone appeared a few times. The antigen it binds to is not known. No base quality values were provided; no much bigger clone lies one nucleotide off. This record comes from a study of regulatory and conventional T cells in RAG deficiency (dated by TCRdb to about 2017). With respect to the entire study: The study used high-throughput TCR beta sequencing to compare repertoire diversity and composition of Treg, conventional CD4+ and CD8+ T cells between RAG-deficient patients and healthy controls. The study at large found these results: Compared with controls, Omenn syndrome and CID/AS patients had about 99-fold fewer unique TCR beta sequences in Treg cells, whereas the reduction in the other subsets was about 10-fold. RAG-deficient patients showed markedly lower Shannon entropy and higher Simpson indices than control T-cell subpopulations. In Omenn syndrome patients, sorted CD25-high CD127-low cells may represent peripherally activated cells rather than bona fide Treg cells. All patient T-cell subsets had shorter CDR3 lengths; Omenn syndrome patients showed >75% Treg-Tconv repertoire overlap at nucleotide and amino acid level. For some subjects, some T-cell subset analyses were not performed.

The library was generated by the immunoSEQ multiplex PCR assay. Rearranged TCR beta chain products were amplified from the genomic DNA of sorted T-cell subsets and were then sequenced. The published analysis was carried out like this. Shannon entropy and Simpson indices were used to measure the diversity of productive TCR beta rearrangements in each repertoire. To gauge clonal expansion, the frequencies of the 100 most abundant productive TCR beta clonotypes among total reads were added together. The TRB repertoires were scored with a self-reactivity index built on which amino acids appear at CDR3beta positions 6 and 7. Two-way ANOVA was used for repertoire analyses, and Student t or Mann-Whitney tests were used for flow cytometric analyses. TCRdb carries this immuneACCESS record with in-frame sequences only. Its versions omit some clonotypes, under half of them owing to an unresolved V gene in the studies checked, with the rest unexplained. V, J and clone size reflect that table, while D and trimming were determined from the DNA. This sample lists 5,500 to 8,500 clones; around 91% were detected once. The ten largest clones add up to roughly 1.4% of the sample.

Before genomic DNA extraction, regulatory T cells were purified from blood as CD4+CD25-high CD127-low cells. Repertoire analyses used several healthy control donors as the comparison group. This same sample was also taken into another study, of regulatory T cells. As that second study puts it: For the multiplex PCR, 52 forward TRBV primers and 13 reverse TRBJ primers were used, and amplification bias was corrected with both assay-based and computational methods. Restricted unique TRB V-J pairs and skewed V and J gene usage were observed in patient repertoires, most markedly in regulatory T cells. Between CD3G-deficient patients and healthy controls, the study compared T-cell receptor beta repertoires in sorted regulatory T cells, conventional CD4+ T cells and CD8+ T cells. Ficoll density separation was used to isolate peripheral blood mononuclear cells. Rearranged TRB loci were amplified from genomic DNA by multiplex PCR within the immunoSEQ assay. TRB amplicons were sequenced on an Illumina HiSeq platform. Raw sequences were error-filtered and aligned to reference gene sequences by custom algorithms and were subsequently analyzed with the immunoSEQ online tools. The frequencies of productive and nonproductive TRB rearrangements were evaluated among unique sequences as well as among total sequences. Prism software was used to run t tests, Mann-Whitney tests or two-way ANOVA for comparisons between groups.

The specimen sequenced was CD127- CD25+ CD4+ Tregs sorted from blood. The receptor's source is a human donor in good health.

CDR3 protein: CAISVGTGGMNTEAFF. In nucleotides, the sequence is TGTGCCATCAGTGTGGGGACAGGGGGAATGAACACTGAAGCTTTCTTT. This chain is built from TRBV10-3 and TRBJ1-1, with 11 middle bases fitting TRBD1. Ends trimmed: V by 4 bases, J by 0 bases; bases unmatched to a gene: 4. The germline V gene specifies ENHRY as CDR1 and SYGVKD as CDR2. The CDR3 starts with the cysteine, ends with the phenylalanine, and has 16 residues. CDR3 DNA only is kept here, 48 bases in frame from base 1.